This TCR beta chain was recorded in a study of PD-1 blockade in classical Hodgkin lymphoma. On this clone itself: What it binds is not known.

Some clones are missing from TCRdb's copy, which holds only in-frame ones; the method was immunoSEQ multiplex PCR. The repertoire holds 57,000 or so clones, with about 91% as singletons. All patients relapsed after autologous stem cell transplantation, and brentuximab vedotin exposure varied. Study outcomes and limitations: Excluded were patients who started nivolumab under 1 year after ASCT, a group that had lower diversity. Baseline TCR diversity was reportedly lower in newly diagnosed patients than healthy donors.

Germline V gene lookup returns CDR1 SEHNR and CDR2 FQNEAQ (reference sequence). V gave up 4 bases and J gave up 5 bases, with 17 bases separating them. This CDR3 is built from 15 residues. The receptor comes from a human donor with classical Hodgkin lymphoma. Source: peripheral blood mononuclear cells (PBMCs), taken at baseline. This chain joins TRBV7-9 and TRBJ1-2, with D possibly TRBD1 on 5 matching bases. Here the CDR3 reads CASSSAGGFWYGYTF. The CDR3 DNA reads as TGTGCCAGCAGCTCCGCCGGGGGGTTTTGGTATGGCTACACCTTC.